The next 5 T cell receptor beta chains were all read from a single sample in a study of regulatory T cells in long-lasting Graves disease (TCRdb year 2021). The sample's time point label is to be understood as: newly diagnosed GD, antithyroid drugs for less than 3 months. For both TCR sequencing and RNA sequencing, RNA was extracted from PBMCs in TRIzol. The method behind the library was multiplex PCR. Sequencing used an Illumina HiSeq 4000. iRepertoire HTBI primers and Arm-PCR amplification of CDR3 regions were used to construct TCR beta libraries. TCRdb reworked the public reads: Q25 trimming with fastp, MiXCR clone assembly, productive beta chains retained. For every CDR3 protein sequence, its rows merge into one entry that carries the most common genes and DNA. Here the sample has about 530,000 distinct CDR3 sequences; 15% to 20% occur a single time. The leading ten clones occupy around a quarter of the sample.

The data were also submitted as part of a second study, on T cells in Graves' hyperthyroidism and ophthalmopathy.

The sequences come from peripheral blood mononuclear cells (PBMCs), collected at new diagnosis, from a patient treated with antithyroid drugs. The receptors stem from a woman aged 35-65 years with Graves disease. Donor details come from another sample of the same person, matched by shared clones.

The J gene is TRBJ2-7, the V gene TRBV3-1, with 11 bases matching TRBD2. Per germline, CDR1 LGHDT and CDR2 YNNKEL (reference sequence). V was pared by 1 base and J by 6 bases, with 2 bases of the junction left unmatched. This CDR3 is built from 14 residues. CDR3 region: CASSQVSGGGEQYF. The DNA for the CDR3 is TGTGCCAGCAGCCAAGTTAGCGGGGGGGGCGAGCAGTACTTC.

This clonotype was counted ten times or more. This chain joins TRBV7-2 and TRBJ1-3; D is ambiguous. From germline, CDR1 is SGHTA and CDR2 FQGNSA. V gave up 4 bases and J gave up 8 bases, with 18 bases separating them. This CDR3 has 15 residues. The CDR3 DNA reads as TGTGCCAGCAGCTCCTTGGGTGGAGTTATGGACACCATATATTTT. Protein product: CASSSLGGVMDTIYF.

V usage is TRBV30 and J usage is TRBJ2-7; D is tentatively TRBD1 or TRBD2 (5 bases each). The V and J ends lost 3 bases and 2 bases respectively, with 14 bases between them. The CDR3 is 14 residues long. The germline V gene has CDR1 GTSNPN and CDR2 SVGIG (reference sequence). The CDR3 spells CAWRPRGGTYEQYF. The DNA for the CDR3 is TGTGCCTGGAGACCACGGGGCGGAACCTACGAGCAGTACTTC.

The chain employs TRBV7-2 and TRBJ2-1, with 13 bases that match TRBD2. CDR1 is SGHTA, CDR2 FQGNSA, per germline. The CDR3 runs 18 residues. Trimming removed 5 bases from V and 4 bases from J; junction bases left unmatched: 11. The CDR3 region is CASSITSGGASAYNEQFF. The CDR3, as DNA: TGTGCCAGCAGCATAACTAGCGGGGGGGCCTCTGCTTACAATGAGCAGTTCTTC.

The chain combines TRBV6-1 with TRBJ2-3; 7 nucleotides match TRBD1. Germline V gives CDR1 MNHNS, CDR2 SASEGT. The ends lost 5 bases at V and 4 bases at J; junction bases unmatched: 3. The CDR3 totals 13 residues. The CDR3 loop is CASSIDRADTQYF. CDR3 sequence (DNA): TGTGCCAGCAGTATCGACAGGGCAGATACGCAGTATTTT.